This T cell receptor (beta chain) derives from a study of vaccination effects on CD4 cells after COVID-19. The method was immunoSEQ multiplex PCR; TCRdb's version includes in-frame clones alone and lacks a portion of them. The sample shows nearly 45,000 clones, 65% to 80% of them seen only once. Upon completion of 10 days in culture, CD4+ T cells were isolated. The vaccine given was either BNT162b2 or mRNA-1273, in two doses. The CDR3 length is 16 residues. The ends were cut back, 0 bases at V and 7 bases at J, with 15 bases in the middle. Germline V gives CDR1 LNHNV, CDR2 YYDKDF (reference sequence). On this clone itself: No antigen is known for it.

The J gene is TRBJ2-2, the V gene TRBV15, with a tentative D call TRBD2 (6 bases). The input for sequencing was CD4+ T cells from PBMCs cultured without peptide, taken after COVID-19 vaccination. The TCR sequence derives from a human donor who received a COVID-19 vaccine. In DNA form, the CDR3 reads TGTGCCACCAGCAGAGAGCCCCCTAGCGCGGGCGGGGAGCTGTTTTTT. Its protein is CATSREPPSAGGELFF. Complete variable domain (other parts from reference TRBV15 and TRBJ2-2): DAMVIQNPRYQVTQFGKPVTLSCSQTLNHNVMYWYQQKSSQAPKLLFHYYDKDFNNEADTPDNFQSRRPNTSFCFLDIRSPGLGDTAMYLCATSREPPSAGGELFFGEGSRLTVL.